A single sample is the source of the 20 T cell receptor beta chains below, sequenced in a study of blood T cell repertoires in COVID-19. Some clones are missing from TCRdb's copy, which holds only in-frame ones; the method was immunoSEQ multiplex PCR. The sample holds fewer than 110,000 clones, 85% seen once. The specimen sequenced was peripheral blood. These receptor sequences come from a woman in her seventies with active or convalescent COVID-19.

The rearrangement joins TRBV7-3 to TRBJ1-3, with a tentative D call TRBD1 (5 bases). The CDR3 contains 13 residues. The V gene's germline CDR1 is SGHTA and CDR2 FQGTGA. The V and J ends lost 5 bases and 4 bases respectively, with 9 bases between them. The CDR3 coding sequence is TGTGCCAGCAGCCCAGACAGCGGAAACACCATATATTTT. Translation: CASSPDSGNTIYF. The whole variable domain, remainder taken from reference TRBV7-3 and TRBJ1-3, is GAGVSQTPSNKVTEKGKYVELRCDPISGHTALYWYRQSLGQGPEFLIYFQGTGAADDSGLPNDRFFAVRPEGSVSTLKIQRTERGDSAVYLCASSPDSGNTIYFGEGSWLTVV.

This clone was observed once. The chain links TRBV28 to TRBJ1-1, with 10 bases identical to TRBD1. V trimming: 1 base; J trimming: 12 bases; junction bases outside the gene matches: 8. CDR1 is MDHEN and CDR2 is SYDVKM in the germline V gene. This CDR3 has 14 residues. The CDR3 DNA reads TGTGCCAGCAGTTTATATGACAGGGGGCGTGCGACTTTCTTT. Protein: CASSLYDRGRATFF. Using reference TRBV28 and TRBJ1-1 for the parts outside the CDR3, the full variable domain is DVKVTQSSRYLVKRTGEKVFLECVQDMDHENMFWYRQDPGLGLRLIYFSYDVKMKEKGDIPEGYSVSREKKERFSLILESASTNQTSMYLCASSLYDRGRATFFGQGTRLTVV.

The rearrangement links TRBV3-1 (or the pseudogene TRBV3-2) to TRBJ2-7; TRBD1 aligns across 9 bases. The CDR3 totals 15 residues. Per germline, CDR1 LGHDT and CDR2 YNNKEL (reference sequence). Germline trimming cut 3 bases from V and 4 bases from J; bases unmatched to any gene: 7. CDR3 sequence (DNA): TGTGCCAGCAGCCAGCCGGGACAGGGTTTTTACGAGCAGTACTTC. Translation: CASSQPGQGFYEQYF.

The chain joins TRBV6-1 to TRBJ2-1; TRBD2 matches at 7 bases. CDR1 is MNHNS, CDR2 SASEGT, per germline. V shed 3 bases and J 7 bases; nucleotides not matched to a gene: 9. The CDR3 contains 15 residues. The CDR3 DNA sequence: TGTGCCAGCAGTGATGTCGGCGGGAGTTCTAATGAGCAGTTCTTC. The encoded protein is CASSDVGGSSNEQFF.

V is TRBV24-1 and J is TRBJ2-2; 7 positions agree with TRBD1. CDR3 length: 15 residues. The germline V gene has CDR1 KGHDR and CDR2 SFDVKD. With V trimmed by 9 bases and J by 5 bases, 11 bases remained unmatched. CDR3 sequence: CATGRRQGGTGELFF. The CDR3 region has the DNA TGTGCCACCGGTCGACGACAGGGTGGAACCGGGGAGCTGTTTTTT.

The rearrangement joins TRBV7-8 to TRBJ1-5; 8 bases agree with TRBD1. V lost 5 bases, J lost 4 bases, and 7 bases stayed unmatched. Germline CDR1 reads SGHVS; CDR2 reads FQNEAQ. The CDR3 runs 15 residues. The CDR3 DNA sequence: TGTGCCAGCAGCCGCGGGACAGGTACGAATCAGCCCCAGCATTTT. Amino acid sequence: CASSRGTGTNQPQHF.

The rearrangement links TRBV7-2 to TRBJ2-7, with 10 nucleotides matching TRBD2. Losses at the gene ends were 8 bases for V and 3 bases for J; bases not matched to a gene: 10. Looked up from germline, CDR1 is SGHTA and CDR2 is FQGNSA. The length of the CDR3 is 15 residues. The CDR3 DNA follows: TGTGCCAGCTCTCGACAGGGGACTAGCGACTACGAGCAGTACTTC. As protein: CASSRQGTSDYEQYF.

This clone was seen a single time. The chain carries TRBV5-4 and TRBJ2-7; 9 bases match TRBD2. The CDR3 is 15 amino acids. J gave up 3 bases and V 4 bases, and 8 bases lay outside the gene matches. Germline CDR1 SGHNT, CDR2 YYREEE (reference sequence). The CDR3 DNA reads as TGTGCCAGCAGCGCAGCGGGGGGCCCCAGCTACGAGCAGTACTTC. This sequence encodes CASSAAGGPSYEQYF.

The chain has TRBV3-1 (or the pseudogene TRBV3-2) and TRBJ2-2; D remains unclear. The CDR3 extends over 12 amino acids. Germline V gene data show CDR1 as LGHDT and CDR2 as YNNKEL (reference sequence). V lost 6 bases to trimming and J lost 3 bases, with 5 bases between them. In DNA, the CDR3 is TGTGCCAGCAGGAGATACACCGGGGAGCTGTTTTTT. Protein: CASRRYTGELFF.

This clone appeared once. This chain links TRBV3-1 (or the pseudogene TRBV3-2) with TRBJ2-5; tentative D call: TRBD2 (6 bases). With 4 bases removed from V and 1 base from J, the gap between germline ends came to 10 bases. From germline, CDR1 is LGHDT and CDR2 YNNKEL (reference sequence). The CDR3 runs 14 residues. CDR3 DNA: TGTGCCAGCAGCCTCGGGACTGTCCAAGAGACCCAGTACTTC. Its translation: CASSLGTVQETQYF.

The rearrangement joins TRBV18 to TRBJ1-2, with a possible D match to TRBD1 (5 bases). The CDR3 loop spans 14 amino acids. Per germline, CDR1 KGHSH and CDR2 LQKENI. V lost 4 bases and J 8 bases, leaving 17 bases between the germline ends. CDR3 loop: CASSLGRDSWGYTF. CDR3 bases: TGTGCCAGCTCACTTGGCCGGGACTCCTGGGGCTACACCTTC.

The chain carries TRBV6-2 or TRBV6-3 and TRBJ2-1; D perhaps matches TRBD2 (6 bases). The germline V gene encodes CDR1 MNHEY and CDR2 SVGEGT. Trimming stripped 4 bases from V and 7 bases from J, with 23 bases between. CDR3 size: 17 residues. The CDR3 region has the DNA TGTGCCAGCAGTTCTCACATGACTAGTCTGGCCAAAAATGAGCAGTTCTTC. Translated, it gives CASSSHMTSLAKNEQFF.

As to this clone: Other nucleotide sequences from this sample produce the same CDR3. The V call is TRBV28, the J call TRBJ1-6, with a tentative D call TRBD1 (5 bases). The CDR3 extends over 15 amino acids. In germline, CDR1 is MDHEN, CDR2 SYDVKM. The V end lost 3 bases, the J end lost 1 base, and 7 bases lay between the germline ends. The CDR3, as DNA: TGTGCCAGCAGTTTCCGGGGGTCCTATAATTCACCCCTCCACTTT. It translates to CASSFRGSYNSPLHF.

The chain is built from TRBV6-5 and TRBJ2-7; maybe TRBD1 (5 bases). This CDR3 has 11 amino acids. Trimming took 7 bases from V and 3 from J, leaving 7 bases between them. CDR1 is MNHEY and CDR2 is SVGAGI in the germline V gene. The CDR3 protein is CASNTGYEQYF. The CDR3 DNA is TGTGCCAGCAACACAGGCTACGAGCAGTACTTC.

Here the CDR3 DNA reads TGTGCCAGCAGCCCACGGACTAGCGGGGAGTATTTT. Translation: CASSPRTSGEYF. The chain couples TRBV7-2 to TRBJ2-3; 12 bases match TRBD2. V shed 5 bases, J shed 13 bases, and the junction held 4 bases outside the gene matches. The germline gives CDR1 SGHTA, CDR2 FQGNSA. This CDR3 is built from 12 residues.

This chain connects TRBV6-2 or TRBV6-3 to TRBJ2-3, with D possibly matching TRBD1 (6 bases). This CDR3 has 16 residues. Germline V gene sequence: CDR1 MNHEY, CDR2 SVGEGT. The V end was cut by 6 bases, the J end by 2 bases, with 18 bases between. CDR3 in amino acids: CASSQRGSSPTDTQYF. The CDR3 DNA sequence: TGTGCCAGCAGCCAGAGGGGGAGCTCACCCACAGATACGCAGTATTTT.

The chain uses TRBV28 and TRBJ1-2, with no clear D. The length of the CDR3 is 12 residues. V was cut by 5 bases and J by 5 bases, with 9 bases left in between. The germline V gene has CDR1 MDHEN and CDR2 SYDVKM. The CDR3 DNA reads TGTGCCAGCAGTCCCCGACTGTATGGCTACACCTTC. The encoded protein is CASSPRLYGYTF.

CDR3 residues: CASSLELVNTEAFF. DNA of the CDR3: TGTGCCAGCAGCTTAGAGTTAGTGAACACTGAAGCTTTCTTT. The genes are TRBV7-9 and TRBJ1-1, with D uncertain. The CDR3 sequence is 14 residues long. The ends were cut back, 1 base at V and 0 bases at J, with 6 bases in the middle. Germline CDR1 and CDR2: SEHNR and FQNEAQ (reference sequence).

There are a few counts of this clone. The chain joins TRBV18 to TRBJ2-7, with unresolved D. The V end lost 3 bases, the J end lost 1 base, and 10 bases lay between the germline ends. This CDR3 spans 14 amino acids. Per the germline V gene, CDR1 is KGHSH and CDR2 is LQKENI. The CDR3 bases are TGTGCCAGCTCACCGGCAGCGAAATCCTACGAGCAGTACTTC. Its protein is CASSPAAKSYEQYF.

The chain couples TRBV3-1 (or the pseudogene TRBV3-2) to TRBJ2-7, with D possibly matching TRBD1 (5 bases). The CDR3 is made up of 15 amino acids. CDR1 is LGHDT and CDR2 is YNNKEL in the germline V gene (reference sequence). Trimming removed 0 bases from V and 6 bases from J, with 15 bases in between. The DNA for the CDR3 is TGTGCCAGCAGCCAAGATCAGGCAGGGCCGGGCGAGCAGTACTTC. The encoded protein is CASSQDQAGPGEQYF.